The present T cell receptor beta chain was sequenced within a study of T cells in localized non-small cell lung cancer. Points from the study as a whole: Exceeding tumor, uninvolved adjacent lung had the highest T cell clonality. Adjacent lung exhibited a median of about 50 among the 100 most abundant tumor clones.

Method: immunoSEQ multiplex PCR; TCRdb's copy keeps in-frame clones and lacks some. This table has 2,500 to 3,500 clones, under 25% appearing once. CDR3 length equals 14 residues. This clone turned up a few times. Its cognate antigen is unknown. The V gene is TRBV12-2, the J gene TRBJ1-4. TRBV12-2 is termed a pseudogene. This sequence was found in a male donor aged 60 or over with stage II squamous cell lung carcinoma. This specimen was lung tumor tissue, taken before any cancer treatment. CDR3 residues: CAWEPQPEIEKLFF. Here the CDR3 DNA reads TGTGCCTGGGAGCCTCAGCCAGAGATTGAAAAACTGTTTTTT.